These T cell receptor beta chains were read from a single sample in a study of beta chain features in type 1 diabetes. Libraries were prepared by immunoSEQ multiplex PCR; TCRdb keeps only in-frame clonotypes and omits some of them. The data hold about 330,000 clones, with approximately 9.9% observed a single time. The sample comprised naive CD4+ T cells from blood. The source of these receptors is a woman in her thirties in good health. The CDR3 runs from the conserved cysteine through the conserved F or W. Fields, in order: clone size, J gene, CDR3 length, V gene, D gene, CDR3 DNA, CDR3 protein. The D gene is left open where the match is weak. Some rows mark clone size as missing; the rest say once, few, many or name a class of expanded clone.

clone_size: few
j_call: TRBJ2-2
cdr3_length: 17
v_call: TRBV4-2
d_call: TRBD2
cdr3_nt: TGTGCCAGCAGCCAACTTCAACTAGCGGGGAACACCGGGGAGCTGTTTTTT
cdr3_aa: CASSQLQLAGNTGELFF

clone_size: few
j_call: TRBJ1-1
cdr3_length: 12
v_call: TRBV6-5
d_call: TRBD1
cdr3_nt: TGTGCCAGCAGTCGCGGGACAGCTGAAGCTTTCTTT
cdr3_aa: CASSRGTAEAFF

clone_size: NA
j_call: TRBJ2-7
cdr3_length: 14
v_call: TRBV10-3
d_call: TRBD1
cdr3_nt: TGTGCCATCAGAAGACCGGGACAGCATTACGAGCAGTACTTC
cdr3_aa: CAIRRPGQHYEQYF

clone_size: few
j_call: TRBJ2-2
cdr3_length: 15
v_call: TRBV19
d_call: TRBD2
cdr3_nt: TGTGCCAGTAGCTCTCAGCGGGAGGGCACCGGGGAGCTGTTTTTT
cdr3_aa: CASSSQREGTGELFF

clone_size: few
j_call: TRBJ1-2
cdr3_length: 13
v_call: TRBV30
d_call: NA
cdr3_nt: TGTGCCTGGACTTCCGGGGGGGTCTATGGCTACACCTTC
cdr3_aa: CAWTSGGVYGYTF

clone_size: NA
j_call: TRBJ2-7
cdr3_length: 14
v_call: TRBV18
d_call: TRBD1
cdr3_nt: TGTGCCAGCTCACCCGGGACAGGGGCCTACGAGCAGTACTTC
cdr3_aa: CASSPGTGAYEQYF

clone_size: NA
j_call: TRBJ2-7
cdr3_length: 12
v_call: TRBV7-9
d_call: TRBD1
cdr3_nt: TGTGCCAGCAGACGGGACAGCTACGAGCAGTACTTC
cdr3_aa: CASRRDSYEQYF

clone_size: few
j_call: TRBJ2-7
cdr3_length: 10
v_call: TRBV20-1
d_call: NA
cdr3_nt: TGCAGTGCTAGCAGCTACGAGCAGTACTTC
cdr3_aa: CSASSYEQYF

clone_size: few
j_call: TRBJ2-4
cdr3_length: 13
v_call: TRBV2
d_call: TRBD2
cdr3_nt: TGTGCCAGCTCGGGGACTAGCGGAGCCCTCCAGTACTTC
cdr3_aa: CASSGTSGALQYF

clone_size: few
j_call: TRBJ1-2
cdr3_length: 14
v_call: TRBV6-6
d_call: NA
cdr3_nt: TGTGCCAGCAGTTGGGGGGACCGCGCCCATGGCTACACCTTC
cdr3_aa: CASSWGDRAHGYTF

clone_size: NA
j_call: TRBJ2-6
cdr3_length: 15
v_call: TRBV19
d_call: TRBD1
cdr3_nt: TGTGCCAGTAGGACAGGGAGAACTGGGGCCAACGTCCTGACTTTC
cdr3_aa: CASRTGRTGANVLTF

clone_size: few
j_call: TRBJ2-3
cdr3_length: 17
v_call: TRBV5-1
d_call: NA
cdr3_nt: TGCGCCAGCAGCTTGGTGGGGCGGACGTCCGGCACAGATACGCAGTATTTT
cdr3_aa: CASSLVGRTSGTDTQYF

clone_size: few
j_call: TRBJ2-5
cdr3_length: 13
v_call: TRBV29-1
d_call: TRBD1
cdr3_nt: TGCAGCGCCACGGGACAGTACCAAGAGACCCAGTACTTC
cdr3_aa: CSATGQYQETQYF

clone_size: NA
j_call: TRBJ1-5
cdr3_length: 14
v_call: TRBV7-9
d_call: NA
cdr3_nt: TGTGCCAGCAGCTTAGAGGGCGGGATTCAGCCCCAGCATTTT
cdr3_aa: CASSLEGGIQPQHF

clone_size: NA
j_call: TRBJ2-1
cdr3_length: 12
v_call: TRBV18
d_call: NA
cdr3_nt: TGTGCCAGCTCACCAAGAGAGGGTGAGCAGTTCTTC
cdr3_aa: CASSPREGEQFF

clone_size: few
j_call: TRBJ2-5
cdr3_length: 16
v_call: TRBV7-2
d_call: TRBD2
cdr3_nt: TGTGCCAGCAGCCCCTACCCCGGGACTAGCATGGAGACCCAGTACTTC
cdr3_aa: CASSPYPGTSMETQYF

clone_size: few
j_call: TRBJ2-1
cdr3_length: 19
v_call: TRBV9
d_call: TRBD2
cdr3_nt: TGTGCCAGCAACGGGGGCGGGACTAGCGGCACCACCGTATACAATGAGCAGTTCTTC
cdr3_aa: CASNGGGTSGTTVYNEQFF

clone_size: few
j_call: TRBJ2-7
cdr3_length: 15
v_call: TRBV7-2
d_call: NA
cdr3_nt: TGTGCCAGCAGCTTAGCGGGGAGCGGTTACTACGAGCAGTACTTC
cdr3_aa: CASSLAGSGYYEQYF

clone_size: few
j_call: TRBJ2-1
cdr3_length: 16
v_call: TRBV7-9
d_call: TRBD2
cdr3_nt: TGTGCCAGCAGCGACCGCAGCGGGAGAATTTCCAATGAGCAGTTCTTC
cdr3_aa: CASSDRSGRISNEQFF

clone_size: few
j_call: TRBJ2-5
cdr3_length: 15
v_call: TRBV9
d_call: TRBD2
cdr3_nt: TGTGCCAGCAGCGCCACGACTAGCGTGCAAGAGACCCAGTACTTC
cdr3_aa: CASSATTSVQETQYF